A selection of T cell receptor beta chains follows, all from one sample in a study of CD8 T cells in ankylosing spondylitis. TCRdb processed the 5' RACE reads anew with MiXCR; each CDR3 protein has one entry. The data contain 200,000 or so distinct CDR3 sequences, approximately 12% of them seen just once; the ten biggest clones take up approximately 10%. Sequencing was carried out using blood, either unsorted or a sorted T cell fraction (not recorded which). The receptors derive from a female donor with ankylosing spondylitis or in good health (not recorded which). Each CDR3 is given with its conserved first and last residue. D genes are given only for firm matches. The listing skips clone size in some rows; elsewhere it reads once, few, many or a size class.

D: NA; size: many; V: TRBV12-3/TRBV12-4; J: TRBJ2-2; CDR3: CASSSDGNTGELFF; DNA: TGTGCCAGCAGTTCAGACGGGAACACCGGGGAGCTGTTTTTT
D: NA; size: few; V: TRBV3-1; J: TRBJ2-7; CDR3: CASSHLASSGEQYF; DNA: TGTGCCAGCAGCCATTTGGCTAGCTCGGGCGAGCAGTACTTC
D: TRBD2; size: many; V: TRBV5-1; J: TRBJ2-3; CDR3: CASSFGLAGTSDTQYF; DNA: TGCGCCAGCAGCTTTGGACTAGCGGGAACTTCCGATACGCAGTATTTT
D: NA; size: many; V: TRBV4-2; J: TRBJ2-1; CDR3: CASSQDPGSANEQFF; DNA: TGTGCCAGCAGCCAAGATCCAGGGTCGGCGAATGAGCAGTTCTTC
D: TRBD1; size: many; V: TRBV4-3; J: TRBJ2-1; CDR3: CASSQGVGQGNWGEQFF; DNA: TGCGCCAGCAGCCAAGGGGTGGGACAGGGAAATTGGGGGGAGCAGTTCTTC
D: TRBD1; size: many; V: TRBV14; J: TRBJ1-1; CDR3: CASSQRLRPGQGTNTEAFF; DNA: TGTGCCAGCAGCCAACGGTTACGTCCGGGACAGGGGACGAACACTGAAGCTTTCTTT
D: NA; size: few; V: TRBV20-1; J: TRBJ1-1; CDR3: CSARDLDRNTEAFF; DNA: TGCAGTGCTAGAGATCTCGACAGAAACACTGAAGCTTTCTTT
D: NA; size: NA; V: TRBV5-6; J: TRBJ1-5; CDR3: CASSLFNTNQPQHF; DNA: TGTGCCAGCAGCTTGTTTAACACAAATCAGCCCCAGCATTTT
D: NA; size: many; V: TRBV4-3; J: TRBJ2-1; CDR3: CASSQEAVGGPFYNEQFF; DNA: TGCGCCAGCAGCCAAGAAGCCGTAGGAGGACCTTTCTACAATGAGCAGTTCTTC
D: NA; size: NA; V: TRBV19; J: TRBJ1-2; CDR3: CASSIALAGSVGYTF; DNA: TGTGCCAGTAGTATAGCCCTCGCAGGGAGTGTGGGCTACACCTTC
D: TRBD2; size: few; V: TRBV28; J: TRBJ2-1; CDR3: CASSLEGTSSFF; DNA: TGTGCCAGCAGTTTAGAAGGGACTAGTAGTTTCTTC
D: NA; size: many; V: TRBV4-3; J: TRBJ1-1; CDR3: CASSQDFGEWAFF; DNA: TGCGCCAGCAGCCAAGATTTCGGGGAGTGGGCTTTCTTT
D: TRBD2; size: NA; V: TRBV7-2; J: TRBJ2-3; CDR3: CASSLGRSGSTDTQYF; DNA: TGTGCCAGCAGCTTAGGTCGTAGCGGGAGTACAGATACGCAGTATTTT
D: TRBD1; size: many; V: TRBV6-1; J: TRBJ2-7; CDR3: CASSPRTGGSYEQYF; DNA: TGTGCCAGCAGTCCCCGGACAGGGGGTAGTTACGAGCAGTACTTC
D: TRBD2; size: few; V: TRBV5-1; J: TRBJ2-7; CDR3: CASSLAVRGSLREQYF; DNA: TGCGCCAGCAGCTTGGCCGTACGCGGGAGTTTAAGGGAGCAGTACTTC
D: NA; size: many; V: TRBV20-1; J: TRBJ2-1; CDR3: CSARMLAAYNEQFF; DNA: TGCAGTGCTAGGATGCTGGCAGCCTACAATGAGCAGTTCTTC
D: TRBD1; size: NA; V: TRBV3-1; J: TRBJ2-7; CDR3: CASSRRGQGYEQYF; DNA: TGTGCCAGCAGCCGAAGGGGACAGGGCTACGAGCAGTACTTC
D: NA; size: few; V: TRBV5-1; J: TRBJ2-2; CDR3: CASRATRGNTGELFF; DNA: TGCGCCAGCAGAGCGACTAGGGGGAACACCGGGGAGCTGTTTTTT
D: TRBD2; size: NA; V: TRBV9; J: TRBJ2-7; CDR3: CASSASGAFDEQYF; DNA: TGTGCCAGCAGCGCTAGCGGGGCTTTCGACGAGCAGTACTTC
D: NA; size: many; V: TRBV5-1; J: TRBJ2-1; CDR3: CASSYWFSGGQSSSYNEQFF; DNA: TGCGCCAGCAGTTATTGGTTTTCAGGCGGACAATCCAGCTCCTACAATGAGCAGTTCTTC
D: NA; size: many; V: TRBV2; J: TRBJ1-5; CDR3: CASSGPGHGADSNQPQHF; DNA: TGTGCCAGCAGTGGACCGGGACACGGAGCGGATAGCAATCAGCCCCAGCATTTT
D: NA; size: few; V: TRBV20-1; J: TRBJ2-1; CDR3: CSAREQPYNEQFF; DNA: TGCAGTGCTAGAGAACAGCCTTACAATGAGCAGTTCTTC
D: TRBD2; size: medium-sized; V: TRBV27; J: TRBJ2-7; CDR3: CASSFRSGSNYEQYF; DNA: TGTGCCAGCAGTTTCCGTAGCGGGAGTAACTACGAGCAGTACTTC
D: TRBD2; size: few; V: TRBV20-1; J: TRBJ2-5; CDR3: CSALAGGTRETQYF; DNA: TGCAGTGCTCTAGCGGGAGGGACCCGAGAGACCCAGTACTTC
D: NA; size: few; V: TRBV3-1; J: TRBJ2-1; CDR3: CASSGRGLAGAGSYNEQFF; DNA: TGTGCCAGCAGTGGAAGGGGGCTAGCGGGCGCCGGCTCCTACAATGAGCAGTTCTTC
D: NA; size: many; V: TRBV25-1; J: TRBJ2-5; CDR3: CASAHVGGSETQYF; DNA: TGTGCCAGCGCGCACGTTGGGGGTTCAGAGACCCAGTACTTC
D: TRBD2; size: many; V: TRBV4-2; J: TRBJ2-3; CDR3: CASSQDPASGTQYF; DNA: TGTGCCAGCAGCCAAGATCCGGCTAGCGGTACGCAGTATTTT
D: TRBD1; size: many; V: TRBV5-1; J: TRBJ1-2; CDR3: CASSLAPDRDYGYTF; DNA: TGCGCCAGCAGCTTGGCCCCGGACAGGGACTATGGCTACACCTTC
D: NA; size: many; V: TRBV24-1; J: TRBJ1-5; CDR3: CATSDPRTPGNQPQHF; DNA: TGTGCCACCAGTGATCCGAGGACCCCGGGCAATCAGCCCCAGCATTTT